The next 30 T cell receptor beta chains were all read from a single sample in a study of T cells in Graves' hyperthyroidism and ophthalmopathy. Amplified TCR beta CDR3 regions derived from RNA transcripts. The HTBI primer set was used in a first-round RT-PCR of the TCR CDR3. TCRdb reprocessed the multiplex PCR reads via MiXCR and lists one record per CDR3 protein. Among approximately 530,000 distinct CDR3 sequences listed, 15% to 20% were seen once. Sequencing used blood. The origin of the receptors is a woman between 18 and 29 years old with Graves' hyperthyroidism.

This clonotype was detected once. A clone one base away is much larger, so this may be a read error. The V gene is TRBV12-5, the J gene TRBJ1-1; 12 nucleotides line up with TRBD1. Germline lookup yields CDR1 LGHNT and CDR2 FRNRAP. This CDR3 comprises 15 residues. CDR3 in amino acids: CASGLRDRGPTGAFF. The CDR3 region has the DNA TGTGCTAGTGGTCTCCGGGACAGGGGGCCTACTGGAGCTTTCTTT. The variable domain in full, with the rest retrieved from reference TRBV12-5 and TRBJ1-1, is DARVTQTPRHKVTEMGQEVTMRCQPILGHNTVFWYRQTMMQGLELLAYFRNRAPLDDSGMPKDRFSAEMPDATLATLKIQPSEPRDSAVYFCASGLRDRGPTGAFFGQGTRLTVV.

This clonotype was picked up many times. This chain connects TRBV6-6 to TRBJ2-7, with 7 bases matching TRBD1. The CDR3 is 16 residues long. Per germline, CDR1 MNHNY and CDR2 SVGAGI (reference sequence). After removal of 1 base from V and 3 bases from J, the junction contained 9 bases not matched to a gene. The CDR3 DNA sequence: TGTGCCAGCAGTTACTTTCCGGGACAGAGAAACTACGAGCAGTACTTC. It specifies CASSYFPGQRNYEQYF.

The J gene is TRBJ1-4, the V gene TRBV13, with a possible D match to TRBD1 (6 bases). Germline values: CDR1 PRHDT, CDR2 FYEKMQ (reference sequence). V lost 0 bases to trimming and J lost 3 bases, with 8 bases between them. The CDR3 sequence is 15 residues long. Written as DNA, the CDR3 is TGTGCCAGCAGCTTAGGGGACAGTCCTAATGAAAAACTGTTTTTT. Amino acids: CASSLGDSPNEKLFF.

This clonotype came up a few times. CDR3 bases: TGTGCCAGTAGTCGGACAGGGACTGAAGCTTTCTTT. This sequence encodes CASSRTGTEAFF. This sequence joins TRBV19 and TRBJ1-1; TRBD1 matches 8 bases. Germline V gene lookup returns CDR1 LNHDA and CDR2 SQIVND (reference sequence). With 5 bases clipped from V and 5 bases from J, the junction kept 1 base outside the gene matches. The CDR3 loop spans 12 amino acids.

The rearrangement uses TRBV6-1 and TRBJ1-1; no definite D call. V dropped 11 bases and J dropped 0 bases, with 10 bases sitting between them. The CDR3 extends over 12 amino acids. The germline gives CDR1 MNHNS, CDR2 SASEGT. The CDR3 DNA sequence: TGTGCCGCCCACAGCTTGAACACTGAAGCTTTCTTT. Translating it yields CAAHSLNTEAFF.

This clonotype turned up a few times. The chain links TRBV4-1 to TRBJ2-1; D assignment may be TRBD1 or TRBD2 (5 bases each). CDR3 size: 13 residues. CDR1 is MGHRA and CDR2 is YSYEKL in the germline V gene. Trimming shortened V by 7 bases and J by 8 bases, and 15 bases separated the two germline ends. CDR3 amino acids: CASTGTGVHEQFF. The CDR3 DNA sequence: TGCGCCAGCACCGGGACCGGGGTCCATGAGCAGTTCTTC.

Turning to this clonotype: Just one base apart from a much larger clone, this may be a read error. The V gene is TRBV12-3 or TRBV12-4, the J gene TRBJ2-5; no definite D call. The CDR3 extends over 14 amino acids. Trimming removed 5 bases at V and 3 bases at J, with 13 bases between. CDR3 protein: CASSRAENKETQYF. Here the CDR3 DNA reads TGTGCCAGCAGTCGGGCAGAAAATAAAGAGACCCAGTACTTC.

The chain is built from TRBV5-4 and TRBJ1-1, with D perhaps matching TRBD1 (6 bases). CDR3 length: 15 amino acids. CDR1 is SGHNT, CDR2 YYREEE, per germline (reference sequence). Deletions cut 0 bases from V and 4 bases from J, with 13 bases between. CDR3 coding DNA: TGTGCCAGCAGCTTGGGGTCAGGGGTACGCACTGAAGCTTTCTTT. Protein: CASSLGSGVRTEAFF.

For the CDR3, the DNA is TGCAGTGCTAGAGACCAAACGAACTATGGCTACACCTTC. As protein: CSARDQTNYGYTF. V and J are TRBV20-1 and TRBJ1-2; the D is unclear. The CDR3 is 13 amino acids. CDR1 is DFQATT and CDR2 is SNEGSKA in the germline V gene (reference sequence). V lost 0 bases, J lost 2 bases, and 7 bases lay in between.

V usage is TRBV28 and J usage is TRBJ1-5, with 10 bases lining up with TRBD1. CDR3 length: 17 amino acids. The V and J ends lost 3 bases and 2 bases, in that order; junction bases with no gene match: 7. Germline V gives CDR1 MDHEN, CDR2 SYDVKM. DNA of the CDR3: TGTGCCAGCAGTTTGAGACAGGGGGCTTTGGGCAATCAGCCCCAGCATTTT. It encodes CASSLRQGALGNQPQHF.

Only a few counts were recorded for this clonotype. The V gene is TRBV30, the J gene TRBJ2-2; D is undetermined. With 0 bases removed from V and 3 bases from J, the gap between germline ends came to 8 bases. CDR3 length: 14 amino acids. The germline CDR1 and CDR2 sequences are GTSNPN and SVGIG (reference sequence). The CDR3 DNA follows: TGTGCCTGGAGTGTAGGGTCGGACACCGGGGAGCTGTTTTTT. As protein: CAWSVGSDTGELFF.

This clonotype has at least ten counts. The V and J genes are TRBV18 and TRBJ2-7; D perhaps matches TRBD2 (6 bases). Germline assignment: CDR1 KGHSH and CDR2 LQKENI. The length of the CDR3 is 16 residues. The V gene lost 3 bases and the J gene lost 6 bases, with 21 bases spanning the gap. For the CDR3, the DNA is TGTGCCAGCTCACCTCGTCCGACTAGTGAATTTTCCGAGCAGTACTTC. Protein: CASSPRPTSEFSEQYF. The whole variable domain, remainder taken from reference TRBV18 and TRBJ2-7, is NAGVMQNPRHLVRRRGQEARLRCSPMKGHSHVYWYRQLPEEGLKFMVYLQKENIIDESGMPKERFSAEFPKEGPSILRIQQVVRGDSAAYFCASSPRPTSEFSEQYFGPGTRLTVT.

The V and J genes are TRBV6-1 and TRBJ2-3, with 13 bases matching TRBD2. The CDR3 totals 17 residues. The germline CDR1 and CDR2 sequences are MNHNS and SASEGT. Unmatched junction bases numbered 7, after V lost 4 bases and J lost 3 bases. Written as DNA, the CDR3 is TGTGCCAGCAGTGCGACTAGCGGGGGGACTTATACAGATACGCAGTATTTT. Translating gives CASSATSGGTYTDTQYF.

The chain couples TRBV6-2 or TRBV6-3 to TRBJ2-1; a possible D gene is TRBD1 (5 bases). The V gene lost 1 base and the J gene lost 10 bases, with 11 bases spanning the gap. This CDR3 has 13 amino acids. Per the germline V gene, CDR1 is MNHEY and CDR2 is SVGEGT. This CDR3 is CASSYFWGNEQFF. Here the CDR3 DNA reads TGTGCCAGCAGTTACTTTTGGGGCAACGAGCAGTTCTTC.

The table lists this clonotype with a few counts. V gene TRBV11-3 combines with J gene TRBJ1-4, with 8 nucleotides matching TRBD1. Germline-derived CDR1 and CDR2 are SGHNT and YENEEA. The CDR3 spans 14 residues. J was trimmed by 7 bases and V by 5 bases; bases with no gene match: 6. CDR3: CASSLPGGGEKLFF. The CDR3 bases are TGTGCCAGCAGCCTTCCAGGGGGCGGTGAAAAACTGTTTTTT. The full variable domain, rest sourced from reference TRBV11-3 and TRBJ1-4, is EAGVVQSPRYKIIEKKQPVAFWCNPISGHNTLYWYLQNLGQGPELLIRYENEEAVDDSQLPKDRFSAERLKGVDSTLKIQPAELGDSAVYLCASSLPGGGEKLFFGSGTQLSVL.

This clonotype was detected ten times or more. This chain links TRBV5-8 with TRBJ1-2; D is perhaps TRBD1 (6 bases). This CDR3 is built from 13 residues. Germline V CDR1 and CDR2: SGHTS, YDEGEE. V lost 5 bases and J 4 bases, leaving 12 bases between the germline ends. The CDR3 protein is CASRIARGYGYTF. The CDR3 DNA follows: TGTGCCAGCAGGATAGCCAGGGGCTATGGCTACACCTTC.

This clonotype appeared many times. The chain joins TRBV30 to TRBJ1-1, with 7 positions matching TRBD1. V was clipped by 7 bases and J by 0 bases; unmatched bases: 5. This CDR3 has 13 residues. From germline, CDR1 is GTSNPN and CDR2 SVGIG (reference sequence). The CDR3 spells CALTGQMNTEAFF. CDR3 DNA: TGTGCCTTGACAGGGCAGATGAACACTGAAGCTTTCTTT.

There are many counts of this clonotype. The chain combines TRBV20-1 with TRBJ1-4; D remains unclear. The CDR3 is 13 amino acids. Germline V gives CDR1 DFQATT, CDR2 SNEGSKA (reference sequence). Trimming cost V 6 bases and J 4 bases, with 12 bases left between them. The CDR3 spells CSAPQGINEKLFF. CDR3 DNA sequence: TGCAGTGCCCCGCAAGGGATTAATGAAAAACTGTTTTTT.

This clonotype was found many times. The rearrangement joins TRBV5-1 to TRBJ1-6; unclear D gene. Germline-derived CDR1 and CDR2 are SGHRS and YFSETQ. V was cut by 4 bases and J by 9 bases, with 11 bases left in between. The CDR3 loop spans 13 amino acids. CDR3 DNA: TGCGCCAGCAGCCCGGGCCACCCTTCACCCCTCCACTTT. Protein sequence: CASSPGHPSPLHF.

The chain combines TRBV15 with TRBJ1-2, with D tentatively TRBD1 (6 bases). CDR1 LNHNV and CDR2 YYDKDF come from the germline V gene (reference sequence). V was trimmed by 0 bases and J by 3 bases, leaving 14 bases between them. This CDR3 contains 16 residues. The CDR3 reads CATSRDRDKGHYGYTF. The CDR3 nucleotides read TGTGCCACCAGCAGAGATCGGGACAAAGGGCACTATGGCTACACCTTC.

The gene calls are TRBV12-3 or TRBV12-4 and TRBJ1-3, with 9 bases fitting TRBD1. Unmatched junction bases numbered 2, after V lost 5 bases and J lost 6 bases. CDR3 size: 13 residues. The CDR3 DNA reads as TGTGCCAGCAGTGACAGGGGGTTAAACACCATATATTTT. Translated: CASSDRGLNTIYF.

The V gene is TRBV4-1, the J gene TRBJ2-5, with 16 bases fitting TRBD2. The germline gives CDR1 MGHRA, CDR2 YSYEKL. The trim removed 3 bases at V and 5 bases at J, leaving 6 bases unmatched. The CDR3 runs 17 residues. The CDR3, as DNA: TGCGCCAGCAGCCAGCCGGGACTAGCGGGGGGGACGGAGACCCAGTACTTC. Its translation: CASSQPGLAGGTETQYF.

This clonotype was recorded a few times. The V gene is TRBV20-1, the J gene TRBJ2-2; D is tentatively TRBD1 or TRBD2 (5 bases each). V lost 4 bases and J lost 3, with 15 bases in between. The germline V gene encodes CDR1 DFQATT and CDR2 SNEGSKA (reference sequence). This CDR3 has 15 amino acids. CDR3 loop: CSATTGRPDTGELFF. The CDR3 DNA follows: TGCAGTGCTACCACGGGACGACCCGACACCGGGGAGCTGTTTTTT.

The genes are TRBV19 and TRBJ2-1; tentative D call: TRBD2 (5 bases). This CDR3 region has 17 residues. V was trimmed by 5 bases and J by 2 bases, leaving 19 bases between them. Germline V gene data show CDR1 as LNHDA and CDR2 as SQIVND (reference sequence). The DNA for the CDR3 is TGTGCCAGTAGTCTACTTGTTCTACTAGAACCCTACAATGAGCAGTTCTTC. Translating gives CASSLLVLLEPYNEQFF.

A few counts support this clonotype. The chain combines TRBV4-1 with TRBJ1-2; D is ambiguous. This CDR3 comprises 15 residues. From germline, CDR1 is MGHRA and CDR2 YSYEKL. Trimming took 4 bases from V and 5 from J, leaving 17 bases between them. The CDR3 protein is CASSRVNLAGYGYTF. In nucleotides, the CDR3 is TGCGCCAGCAGCCGGGTAAACTTAGCCGGATATGGCTACACCTTC.

This clonotype appeared a few times. The chain has TRBV5-1 and TRBJ2-1; 7 bases agree with TRBD1. Trimming at V came to 4 bases and at J to 8 bases, leaving 6 bases not matched to a gene. Germline V lookup: CDR1 SGHRS, CDR2 YFSETQ. CDR3 length equals 13 residues. The CDR3 region is CASSPSTGYEQFF. The CDR3 nucleotides read TGCGCCAGCAGCCCCTCGACAGGGTATGAGCAGTTCTTC.

The rearrangement uses TRBV5-1 and TRBJ2-5; TRBD2 might be the D (6 bases). The CDR3 runs 15 residues. Germline V gene sequence: CDR1 SGHRS, CDR2 YFSETQ. Trimming shortened V by 4 bases and J by 4 bases, and 17 bases separated the two germline ends. CDR3 sequence reads: CASSTEGLQRETQYF. The CDR3 nucleotides are TGCGCCAGCAGCACGGAGGGGTTACAAAGAGAGACCCAGTACTTC.

CDR3: CSVEASGRGSDTQYF. The CDR3 DNA follows: TGCAGCGTTGAGGCTAGCGGGAGGGGCTCAGATACGCAGTATTTT. The rearrangement uses TRBV29-1 and TRBJ2-3; the match to TRBD2 covers 12 bases. The CDR3 contains 15 residues. The V and J ends lost 3 bases and 4 bases, in that order; junction bases with no gene match: 5. CDR1 is SQVTM, CDR2 ANQGSEA, per germline.

This clonotype was observed many times. The rearrangement joins TRBV12-3 or TRBV12-4 to TRBJ1-1; D not certain. V lost 5 bases to trimming and J lost 1 base, with 14 bases between them. The CDR3 length is 15 residues. DNA for the CDR3: TGTGCCAGCAGTCCCCCCGGTGGACCGAACACTGAAGCTTTCTTT. Protein sequence: CASSPPGGPNTEAFF.

The chain links TRBV19 to TRBJ2-6, with D possibly TRBD2 on 5 matching bases. V lost 3 bases to trimming and J lost 2 bases, with 8 bases between them. CDR1 and CDR2 (germline): LNHDA, SQIVND (reference sequence). The CDR3 has 15 amino acids. The CDR3 is CASSIEGTGANVLTF. CDR3 nucleotides: TGTGCCAGTAGTATCGAGGGAACTGGGGCCAACGTCCTGACTTTC.